The 7 T cell receptor beta chains given below trace back to one sample, sequenced in a study of neoadjuvant anti-PD-1 for oral cavity cancer. This table comes from immunoSEQ multiplex PCR, and its TCRdb copy is limited to in-frame clones, with some not included. Altogether approximately 15,000 clones are present, 50% to 65% being singletons, with the ten largest covering around 3.1%. The specimen was PBMCs, collected before nivolumab (anti-PD-1) treatment. All receptors come from a person aged 40 to 85 with oral cavity squamous cell carcinoma.

V gene TRBV29-1 combines with J gene TRBJ2-3; perhaps D is TRBD1 or TRBD2 (5 bases each). Germline V gene sequence: CDR1 SQVTM, CDR2 ANQGSEA. V lost 4 bases and J lost 0, with 14 bases in between. The CDR3 consists of 15 residues. CDR3 amino acids: CSVARGGTSTDTQYF. In DNA form, the CDR3 reads TGCAGCGTTGCTCGTGGGGGAACTAGCACAGATACGCAGTATTTT.

V gene TRBV7-6 combines with J gene TRBJ2-5; a possible D gene is TRBD1 (5 bases). Deletions cut 2 bases from V and 6 bases from J, with 16 bases between. The CDR3 is 15 amino acids. CDR1 and CDR2 (germline): SGHVS, FNYEAQ. CDR3 loop: CASSLPYKGRKTQYF. CDR3 coding DNA: TGTGCCAGCAGCTTACCTTACAAGGGGCGAAAGACCCAGTACTTC.

The chain carries TRBV5-5 and TRBJ2-5, with D possibly being TRBD1 (6 bases). The CDR3 sequence is 15 residues long. CDR1 is SGHKS and CDR2 is YYEKEE in the germline V gene (reference sequence). Trimming removed 0 bases from V and 4 bases from J, with 13 bases in between. DNA for the CDR3: TGTGCCAGCAGCTTGGACACAACCAGGGGAGAGACCCAGTACTTC. Protein product: CASSLDTTRGETQYF.

The chain employs TRBV7-9 and TRBJ2-7; 9 bases match TRBD1. Germline V lookup: CDR1 SEHNR, CDR2 FQNEAQ (reference sequence). This CDR3 has 15 amino acids. The V and J ends lost 3 bases and 1 base, in that order; junction bases with no gene match: 4. The CDR3 spells CASSLRQGVSYEQYF. CDR3 DNA sequence: TGTGCCAGCAGCTTGAGACAGGGGGTTTCCTACGAGCAGTACTTC.

This sequence joins TRBV5-4 and TRBJ2-3, with 9 bases fitting TRBD2. This CDR3 contains 14 residues. CDR1 is SGHNT and CDR2 is YYREEE in the germline V gene (reference sequence). V gave up 6 bases and J gave up 9 bases; unmatched junction bases: 11. The CDR3 DNA reads as TGTGCCAGCACTCTTAGCGGGAGTGGGGCAACGCAGTATTTT. It specifies CASTLSGSGATQYF.

The gene calls are TRBV28 and TRBJ2-2, with D tentatively TRBD2 (6 bases). There are 15 residues in the CDR3. V shed 5 bases and J shed 1 base, with 11 bases lying between them. Germline CDR1 reads MDHEN; CDR2 reads SYDVKM. In DNA, the CDR3 is TGTGCCAGCAGTCCCGGCGGGATGAACACCGGGGAGCTGTTTTTT. Translation: CASSPGGMNTGELFF.

The V call is TRBV4-1, the J call TRBJ2-6; no clear D. Trimming cost V 2 bases and J 3 bases, with 11 bases left between them. The germline V gene encodes CDR1 MGHRA and CDR2 YSYEKL. This CDR3 region has 16 residues. This CDR3 is CASSQPSRGGANVLTF. CDR3 sequence (DNA): TGCGCCAGCAGCCAACCCTCAAGAGGTGGGGCCAACGTCCTGACTTTC.